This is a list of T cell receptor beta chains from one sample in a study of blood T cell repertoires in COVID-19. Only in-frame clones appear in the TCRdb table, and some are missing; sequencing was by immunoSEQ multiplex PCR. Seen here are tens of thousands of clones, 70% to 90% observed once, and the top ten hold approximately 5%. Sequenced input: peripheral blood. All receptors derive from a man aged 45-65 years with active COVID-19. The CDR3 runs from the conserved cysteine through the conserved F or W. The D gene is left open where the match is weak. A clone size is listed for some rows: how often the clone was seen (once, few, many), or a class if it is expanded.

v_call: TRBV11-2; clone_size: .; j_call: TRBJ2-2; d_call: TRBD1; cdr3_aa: CASSFLDRVNTGELFF; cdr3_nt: TGTGCCAGCAGCTTTTTGGACAGGGTCAACACCGGGGAGCTGTTTTTT
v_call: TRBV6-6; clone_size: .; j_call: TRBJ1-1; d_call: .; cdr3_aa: CASSHPGGGNTEAFF; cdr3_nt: TGTGCCAGCAGCCACCCGGGCGGGGGGAACACTGAAGCTTTCTTT
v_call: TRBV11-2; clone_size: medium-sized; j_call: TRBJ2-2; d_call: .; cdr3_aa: CASSLAPAGAAGELFF; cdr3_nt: TGTGCCAGCAGCTTAGCCCCGGCCGGCGCGGCCGGGGAGCTGTTTTTT
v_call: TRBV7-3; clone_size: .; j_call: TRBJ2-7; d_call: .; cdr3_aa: CASSRSAASEQYF; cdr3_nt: TGTGCCAGCAGTCGCAGCGCTGCGAGCGAGCAGTACTTC
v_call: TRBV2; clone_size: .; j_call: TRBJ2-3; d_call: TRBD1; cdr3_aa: CASSEEGQGVGDTQYF; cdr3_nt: TGTGCCAGCAGTGAAGAAGGACAGGGGGTAGGAGATACGCAGTATTTT
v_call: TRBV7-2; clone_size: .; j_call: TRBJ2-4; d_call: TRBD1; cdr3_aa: CASSTGGNIQYF; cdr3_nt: TGTGCCAGCAGCACAGGGGGAAACATTCAGTACTTC
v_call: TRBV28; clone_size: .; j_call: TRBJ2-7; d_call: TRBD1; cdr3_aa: CASSLWGTGMGSYEQYF; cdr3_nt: TGTGCCAGCAGTTTATGGGGGACAGGGATGGGCTCCTACGAGCAGTACTTC
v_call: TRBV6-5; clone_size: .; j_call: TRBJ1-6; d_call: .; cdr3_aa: CASSYAQNYNSPLHF; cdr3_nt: TGTGCCAGCAGTTACGCACAGAATTATAATTCACCCCTCCACTTT
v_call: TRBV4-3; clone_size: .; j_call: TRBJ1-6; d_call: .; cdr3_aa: CASSQAEVSYNSPLHF; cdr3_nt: TGCGCCAGCAGCCAAGCCGAGGTTTCCTATAATTCACCCCTCCACTTT
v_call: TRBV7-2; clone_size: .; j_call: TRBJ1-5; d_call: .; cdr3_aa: CASSPGGSGNQPQHF; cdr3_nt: TGTGCCAGCAGTCCGGGAGGGTCGGGCAATCAGCCCCAGCATTTT
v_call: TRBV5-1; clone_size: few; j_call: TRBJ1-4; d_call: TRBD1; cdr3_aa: CASSLGQGNEKLFF; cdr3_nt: TGCGCCAGCAGCCTGGGACAGGGTAATGAAAAACTGTTTTTT
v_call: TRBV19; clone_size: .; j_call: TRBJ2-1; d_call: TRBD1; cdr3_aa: CASRNRPGQGVGDEQFF; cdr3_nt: TGTGCCAGTAGGAACCGGCCGGGACAGGGAGTTGGGGATGAGCAGTTCTTC
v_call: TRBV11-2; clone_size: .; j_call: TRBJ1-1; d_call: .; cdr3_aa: CASSLVKAPLEAFF; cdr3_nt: TGTGCCAGCAGCTTAGTAAAAGCACCACTTGAAGCTTTCTTT
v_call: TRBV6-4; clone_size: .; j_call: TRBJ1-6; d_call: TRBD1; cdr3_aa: CASSEDRDNSPLHF; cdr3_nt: TGTGCCAGCAGTGAAGACAGGGACAATTCACCCCTCCACTTT
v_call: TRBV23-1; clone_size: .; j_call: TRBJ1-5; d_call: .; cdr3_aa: CASSREVRQPQHF; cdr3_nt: TGCGCCAGCAGTCGTGAGGTGCGGCAGCCCCAGCATTTT
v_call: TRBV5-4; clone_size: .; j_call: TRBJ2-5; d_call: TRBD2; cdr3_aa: CASSFGLAGDGTQYF; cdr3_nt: TGTGCCAGCAGCTTTGGACTAGCGGGGGATGGGACCCAGTACTTC
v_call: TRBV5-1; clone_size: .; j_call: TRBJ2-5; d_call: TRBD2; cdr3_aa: CASSLDGGAGTQYF; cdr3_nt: TGCGCCAGCAGCTTGGACGGGGGGGCTGGGACCCAGTACTTC
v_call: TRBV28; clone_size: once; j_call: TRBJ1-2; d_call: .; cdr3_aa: CASSLLRNYGYTF; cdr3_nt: TGTGCCAGCAGTTTATTACGGAACTATGGCTACACCTTC
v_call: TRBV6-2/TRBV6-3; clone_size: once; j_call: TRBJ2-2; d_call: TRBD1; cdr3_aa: CASSSGTGASTGELFF; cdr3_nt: TGTGCCAGCAGTTCCGGGACAGGGGCCTCTACCGGGGAGCTGTTTTTT
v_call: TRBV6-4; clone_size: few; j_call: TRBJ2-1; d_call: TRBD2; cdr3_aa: CASRIDRRGRQVDEQFF; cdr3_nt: TGTGCCAGCAGGATAGATAGGCGCGGGAGGCAAGTCGATGAGCAGTTCTTC
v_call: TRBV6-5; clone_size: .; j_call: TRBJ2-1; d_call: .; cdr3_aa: CASSYSSGYNEQFF; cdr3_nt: TGTGCCAGCAGTTACTCGTCGGGGTACAATGAGCAGTTCTTC
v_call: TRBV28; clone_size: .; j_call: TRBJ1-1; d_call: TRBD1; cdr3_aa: CASSTGGRYTEAFF; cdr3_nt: TGTGCCAGCAGTACAGGGGGCAGGTACACTGAAGCTTTCTTT
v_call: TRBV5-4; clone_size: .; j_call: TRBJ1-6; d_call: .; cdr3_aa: CASSLPGEYSPLHF; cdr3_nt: TGTGCCAGCAGCTTGCCGGGGGAATATTCACCCCTCCACTTT
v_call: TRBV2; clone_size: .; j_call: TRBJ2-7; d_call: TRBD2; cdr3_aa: CASSDGRANEQYF; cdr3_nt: TGTGCCAGCAGTGACGGGAGGGCCAACGAGCAGTACTTC
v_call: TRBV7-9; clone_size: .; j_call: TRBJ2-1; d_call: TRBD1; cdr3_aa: CASGTGLGEQFF; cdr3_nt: TGTGCCAGCGGGACAGGACTCGGTGAGCAGTTCTTC
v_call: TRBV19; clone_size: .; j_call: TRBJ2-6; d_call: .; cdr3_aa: CASSPSVPISGANVLTF; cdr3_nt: TGTGCCAGTAGTCCGTCAGTTCCAATCTCTGGGGCCAACGTCCTGACTTTC
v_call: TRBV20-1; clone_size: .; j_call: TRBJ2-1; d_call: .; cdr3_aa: CSAASGNEQFF; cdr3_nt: TGCAGTGCTGCCTCAGGGAATGAGCAGTTCTTC
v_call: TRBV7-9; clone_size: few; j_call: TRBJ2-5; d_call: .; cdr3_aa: CASSGDGLATQYF; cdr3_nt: TGTGCCAGCAGCGGCGATGGACTTGCGACCCAGTACTTC
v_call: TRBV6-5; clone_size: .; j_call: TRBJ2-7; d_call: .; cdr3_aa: CASSPSQGLYEQYF; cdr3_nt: TGTGCCAGCAGTCCGTCACAGGGTCTCTACGAGCAGTACTTC
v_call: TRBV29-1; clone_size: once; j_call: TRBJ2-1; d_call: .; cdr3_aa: CSVSREYGNEQFF; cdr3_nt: TGCAGCGTTTCCCGGGAGTATGGGAATGAGCAGTTCTTC
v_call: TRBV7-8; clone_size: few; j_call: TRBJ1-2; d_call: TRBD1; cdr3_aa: CASSPDRNYGYTF; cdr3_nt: TGTGCCAGCAGCCCGGACAGGAACTATGGCTACACCTTC
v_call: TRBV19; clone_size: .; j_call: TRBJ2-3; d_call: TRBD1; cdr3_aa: CASSIMTGSGDTQYF; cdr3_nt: TGTGCCAGTAGTATCATGACAGGGAGTGGAGATACGCAGTATTTT
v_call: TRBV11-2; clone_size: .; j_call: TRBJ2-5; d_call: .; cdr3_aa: CASSPHGTQQETQYF; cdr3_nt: TGTGCCAGCAGCCCCCACGGGACTCAACAAGAGACCCAGTACTTC
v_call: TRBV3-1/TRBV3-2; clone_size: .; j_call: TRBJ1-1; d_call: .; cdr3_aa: CASTGFMNTEAFF; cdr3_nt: TGTGCCAGCACAGGATTTATGAACACTGAAGCTTTCTTT
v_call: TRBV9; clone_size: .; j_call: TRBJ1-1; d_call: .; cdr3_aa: CASSPWLSGEAFF; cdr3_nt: TGTGCCAGCAGCCCGTGGTTGTCCGGGGAAGCTTTCTTT
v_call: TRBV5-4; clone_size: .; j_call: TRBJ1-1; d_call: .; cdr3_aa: CASTRGNTEAFF; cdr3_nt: TGTGCCAGCACCCGGGGGAACACTGAAGCTTTCTTT
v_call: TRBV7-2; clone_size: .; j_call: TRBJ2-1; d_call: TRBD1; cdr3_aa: CASSWDRGSYNEQFF; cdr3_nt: TGTGCCAGCAGCTGGGACAGGGGTTCCTACAATGAGCAGTTCTTC
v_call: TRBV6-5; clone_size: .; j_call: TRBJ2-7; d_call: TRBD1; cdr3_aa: CASSLDRGLYEQYF; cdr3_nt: TGTGCCAGCAGTTTGGACAGGGGGCTGTACGAGCAGTACTTC
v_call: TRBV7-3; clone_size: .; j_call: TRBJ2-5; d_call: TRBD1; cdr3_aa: CASSATGVETQYF; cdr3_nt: TGTGCCAGCAGCGCGACAGGGGTGGAGACCCAGTACTTC
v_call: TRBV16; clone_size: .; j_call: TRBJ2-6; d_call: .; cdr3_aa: CASSHLTSTGANVLTF; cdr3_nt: TGTGCCAGCAGCCATCTGACTTCAACTGGGGCCAACGTCCTGACTTTC
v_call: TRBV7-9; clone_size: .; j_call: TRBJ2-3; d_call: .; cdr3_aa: CASSLAGATDTQYF; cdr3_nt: TGTGCCAGCAGCTTAGCGGGGGCCACAGATACGCAGTATTTT
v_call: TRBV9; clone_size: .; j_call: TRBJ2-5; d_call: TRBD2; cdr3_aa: CASSVTSGGGQETQYF; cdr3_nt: TGTGCCAGCAGCGTAACTAGCGGGGGGGGTCAAGAGACCCAGTACTTC
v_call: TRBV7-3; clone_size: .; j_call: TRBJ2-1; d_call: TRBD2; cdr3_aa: CASSLRGGVGEQFF; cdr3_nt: TGTGCCAGCAGCTTAAGGGGAGGGGTCGGTGAGCAGTTCTTC
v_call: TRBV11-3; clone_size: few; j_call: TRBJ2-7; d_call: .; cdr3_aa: CASSRSVTYEQYF; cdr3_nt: TGTGCCAGCTCCCGTTCGGTGACCTACGAGCAGTACTTC
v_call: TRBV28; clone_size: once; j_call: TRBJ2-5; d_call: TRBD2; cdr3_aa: CASSARERGSKETQYF; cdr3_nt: TGTGCCAGCAGCGCCCGGGAGCGGGGATCGAAAGAGACCCAGTACTTC
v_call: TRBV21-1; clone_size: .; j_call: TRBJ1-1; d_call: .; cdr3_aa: CASSKVQGSNTEAFF; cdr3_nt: TGTGCCAGCAGCAAAGTTCAGGGATCGAACACTGAAGCTTTCTTT
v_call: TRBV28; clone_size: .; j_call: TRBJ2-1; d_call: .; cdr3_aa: CASSPEGGPTYNEQFF; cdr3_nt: TGTGCCAGCAGCCCTGAGGGGGGGCCTACCTACAATGAGCAGTTCTTC
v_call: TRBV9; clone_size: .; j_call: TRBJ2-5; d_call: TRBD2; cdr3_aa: CASSVGVAGVQETQYF; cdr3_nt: TGTGCCAGCAGCGTAGGGGTAGCGGGGGTCCAAGAGACCCAGTACTTC
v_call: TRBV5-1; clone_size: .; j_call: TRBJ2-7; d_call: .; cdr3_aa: CASSRMERDEQYF; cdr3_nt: TGCGCCAGCAGCAGGATGGAGAGGGACGAGCAGTACTTC
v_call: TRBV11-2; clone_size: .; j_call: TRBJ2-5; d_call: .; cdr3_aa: CASSLQRGGSGETQYF; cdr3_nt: TGTGCCAGCAGCTTACAGAGGGGGGGATCTGGAGAGACCCAGTACTTC
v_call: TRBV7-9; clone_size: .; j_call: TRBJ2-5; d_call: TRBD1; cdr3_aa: CASSDRQGSQETQYF; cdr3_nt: TGTGCCAGCAGCGACCGACAGGGTTCTCAAGAGACCCAGTACTTC
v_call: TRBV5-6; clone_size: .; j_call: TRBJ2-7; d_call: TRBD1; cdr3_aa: CASSLNRGRGYEQYF; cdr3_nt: TGTGCCAGCAGCTTGAACAGGGGCAGGGGCTACGAGCAGTACTTC
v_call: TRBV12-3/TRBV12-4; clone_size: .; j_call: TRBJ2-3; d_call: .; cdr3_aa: CASSRGSSTQYF; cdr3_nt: TGTGCCAGCAGTCGAGGGTCCAGTACGCAGTATTTT
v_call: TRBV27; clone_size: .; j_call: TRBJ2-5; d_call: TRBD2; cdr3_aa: CASSLREGRETQYF; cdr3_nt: TGTGCCAGCAGTTTACGGGAGGGCCGGGAGACCCAGTACTTC
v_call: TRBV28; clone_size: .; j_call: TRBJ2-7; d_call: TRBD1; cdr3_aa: CASSLQGEFGEQYF; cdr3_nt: TGTGCCAGCAGTTTACAGGGGGAGTTTGGCGAGCAGTACTTC